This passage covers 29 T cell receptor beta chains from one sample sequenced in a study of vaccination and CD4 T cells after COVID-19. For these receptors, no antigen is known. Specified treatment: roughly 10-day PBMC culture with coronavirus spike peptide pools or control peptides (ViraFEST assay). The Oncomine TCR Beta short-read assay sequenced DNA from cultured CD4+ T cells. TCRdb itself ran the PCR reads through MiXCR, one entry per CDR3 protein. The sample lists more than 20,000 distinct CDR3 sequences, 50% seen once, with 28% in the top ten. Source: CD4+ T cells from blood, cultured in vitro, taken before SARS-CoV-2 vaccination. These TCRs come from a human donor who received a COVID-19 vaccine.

CDR3 DNA sequence: TGTGCCAGCAGCTCAAGGGCCCAAAGTGCGGATTCACCCCTCCACTTT. It specifies CASSSRAQSADSPLHF. The chain is built from TRBV14 and TRBJ1-6, with D unresolved. Germline CDR1 and CDR2: SGHDN and FVKESK. This CDR3 contains 16 residues. V was pared by 5 bases and J by 8 bases, with 19 bases between.

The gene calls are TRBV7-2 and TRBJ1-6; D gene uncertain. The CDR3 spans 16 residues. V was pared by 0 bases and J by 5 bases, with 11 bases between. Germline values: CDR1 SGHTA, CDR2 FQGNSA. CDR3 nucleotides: TGTGCCAGCAGCTTAGCGGGGTGGACCGATAATTCACCCCTCCACTTT. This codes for CASSLAGWTDNSPLHF.

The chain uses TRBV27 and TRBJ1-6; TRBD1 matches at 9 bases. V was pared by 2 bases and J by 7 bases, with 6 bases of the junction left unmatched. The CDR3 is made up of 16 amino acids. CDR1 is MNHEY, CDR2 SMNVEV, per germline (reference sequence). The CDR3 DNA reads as TGTGCCAGCAGTTTACGGACAGGGGCTGTCAATTCACCCCTCCACTTT. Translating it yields CASSLRTGAVNSPLHF.

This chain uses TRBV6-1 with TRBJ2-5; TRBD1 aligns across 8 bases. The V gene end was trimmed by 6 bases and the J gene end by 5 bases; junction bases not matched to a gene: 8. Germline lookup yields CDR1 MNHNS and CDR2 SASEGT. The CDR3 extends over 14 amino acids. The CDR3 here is CASSPDRGGETQYF. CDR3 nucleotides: TGTGCCAGCAGCCCCGACAGGGGAGGCGAGACCCAGTACTTC.

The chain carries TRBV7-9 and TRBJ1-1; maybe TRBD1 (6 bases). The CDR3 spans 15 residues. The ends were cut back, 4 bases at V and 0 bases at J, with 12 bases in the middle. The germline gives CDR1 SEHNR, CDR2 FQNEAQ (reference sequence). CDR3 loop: CASSWSQGLNTEAFF. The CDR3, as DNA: TGTGCCAGCAGCTGGTCCCAGGGGCTGAACACTGAAGCTTTCTTT.

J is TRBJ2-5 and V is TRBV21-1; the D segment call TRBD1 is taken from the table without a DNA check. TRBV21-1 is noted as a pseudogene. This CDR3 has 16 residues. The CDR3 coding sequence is TGTGACAGCAGCAAAGGAGGGGTGGGACGCCAAGAGACCCAGTACTTC. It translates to CDSSKGGVGRQETQYF.

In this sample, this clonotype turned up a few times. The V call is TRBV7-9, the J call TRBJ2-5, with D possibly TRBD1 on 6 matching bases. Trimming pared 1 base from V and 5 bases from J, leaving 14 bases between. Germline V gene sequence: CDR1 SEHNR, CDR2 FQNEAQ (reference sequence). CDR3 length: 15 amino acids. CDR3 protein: CASSLVTGISETQYF. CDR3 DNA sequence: TGTGCCAGCAGCTTAGTAACAGGGATCTCGGAGACCCAGTACTTC.

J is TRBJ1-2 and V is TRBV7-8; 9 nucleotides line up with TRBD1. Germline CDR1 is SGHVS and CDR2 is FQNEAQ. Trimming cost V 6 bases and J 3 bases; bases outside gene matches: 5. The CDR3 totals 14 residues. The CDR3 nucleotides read TGTGCCAGCAGGCCAGGGACAGGGCACTATGGCTACACCTTC. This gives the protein CASRPGTGHYGYTF.

This CDR3 is CASSFLGRDSYEQYF. As DNA, the CDR3 is TGTGCCAGCAGCTTTCTCGGTAGGGATTCCTACGAGCAGTACTTC. The chain links TRBV11-3 to TRBJ2-7; D unclear. Germline CDR1 reads SGHNT; CDR2 reads YENEEA. The CDR3 is 15 residues long. Trimming pared 3 bases from V and 1 base from J, leaving 13 bases between.

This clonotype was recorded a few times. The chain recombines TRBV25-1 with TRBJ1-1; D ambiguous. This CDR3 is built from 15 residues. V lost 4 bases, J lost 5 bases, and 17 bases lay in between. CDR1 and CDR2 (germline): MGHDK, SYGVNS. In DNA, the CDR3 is TGTGCCAGCAGTGTACGGGTTATCCTTGGGACTGAAGCTTTCTTT. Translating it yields CASSVRVILGTEAFF.

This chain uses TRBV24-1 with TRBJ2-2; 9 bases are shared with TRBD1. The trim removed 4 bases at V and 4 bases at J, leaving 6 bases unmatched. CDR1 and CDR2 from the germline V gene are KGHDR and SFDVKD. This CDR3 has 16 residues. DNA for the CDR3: TGTGCCACCAGTGACCCCGGGACAGGGACCACCGGGGAGCTGTTTTTT. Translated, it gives CATSDPGTGTTGELFF.

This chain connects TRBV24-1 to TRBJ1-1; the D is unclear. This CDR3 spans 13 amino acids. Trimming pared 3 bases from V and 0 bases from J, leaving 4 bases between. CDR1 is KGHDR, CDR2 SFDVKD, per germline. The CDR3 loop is CATSDHLNTEAFF. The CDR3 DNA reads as TGTGCCACCAGTGATCACCTGAACACTGAAGCTTTCTTT.

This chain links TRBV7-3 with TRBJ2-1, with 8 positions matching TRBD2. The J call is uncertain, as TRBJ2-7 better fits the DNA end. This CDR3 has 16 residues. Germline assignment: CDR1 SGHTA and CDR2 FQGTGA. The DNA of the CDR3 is TGTGCCAGCAGCTTAACGCCCACTAGCGGACTTTACGAGCAGTACTTC. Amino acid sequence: CASSLTPTSGLYEQYF.

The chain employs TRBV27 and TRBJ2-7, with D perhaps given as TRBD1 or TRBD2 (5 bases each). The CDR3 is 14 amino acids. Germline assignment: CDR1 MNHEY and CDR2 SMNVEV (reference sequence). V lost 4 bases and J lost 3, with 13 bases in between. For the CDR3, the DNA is TGTGCCAGCAGTTGGGACGGATCCAGCTACGAGCAGTACTTC. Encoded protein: CASSWDGSSYEQYF.

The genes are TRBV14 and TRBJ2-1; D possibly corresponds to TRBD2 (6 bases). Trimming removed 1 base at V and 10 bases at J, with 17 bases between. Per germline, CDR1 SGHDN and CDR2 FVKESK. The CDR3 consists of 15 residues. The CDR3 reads CASSQAGRISLEQFF. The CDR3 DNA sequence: TGTGCCAGCAGCCAAGCAGGGAGGATTAGCCTAGAGCAGTTCTTC.

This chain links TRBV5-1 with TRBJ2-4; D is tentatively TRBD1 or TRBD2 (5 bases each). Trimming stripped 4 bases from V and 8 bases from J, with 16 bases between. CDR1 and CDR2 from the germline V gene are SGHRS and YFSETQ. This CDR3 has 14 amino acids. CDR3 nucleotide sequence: TGCGCCAGCAGCCTCGGGACCGGGGACGACATTCAGTACTTC. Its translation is CASSLGTGDDIQYF.

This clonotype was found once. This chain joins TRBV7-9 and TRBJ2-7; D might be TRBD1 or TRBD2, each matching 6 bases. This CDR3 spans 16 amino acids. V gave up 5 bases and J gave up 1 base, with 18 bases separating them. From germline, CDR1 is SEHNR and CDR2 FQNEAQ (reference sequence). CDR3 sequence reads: CASSEWGRGGSYEQYF. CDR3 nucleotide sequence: TGTGCCAGCAGCGAATGGGGCAGGGGAGGATCCTACGAGCAGTACTTC. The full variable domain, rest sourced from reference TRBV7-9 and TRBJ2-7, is DTGVSQNPRHKITKRGQNVTFRCDPISEHNRLYWYRQTLGQGPEFLTYFQNEAQLEKSRLLSDRFSAERPKGSFSTLEIQRTEQGDSAMYLCASSEWGRGGSYEQYFGPGTRLTVT.

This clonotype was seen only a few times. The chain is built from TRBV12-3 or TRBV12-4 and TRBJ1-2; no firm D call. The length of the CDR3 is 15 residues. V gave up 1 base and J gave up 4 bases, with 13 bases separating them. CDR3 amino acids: CASSLGKLNFYGYTF. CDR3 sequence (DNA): TGTGCCAGCAGTTTAGGGAAGCTTAATTTCTATGGCTACACCTTC.

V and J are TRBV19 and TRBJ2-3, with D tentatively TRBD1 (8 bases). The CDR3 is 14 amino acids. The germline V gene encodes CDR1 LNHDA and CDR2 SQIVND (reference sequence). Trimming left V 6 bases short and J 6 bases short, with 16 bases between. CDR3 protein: CASSRTGRGDTQYF. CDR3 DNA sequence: TGTGCCAGTAGCCGGACAGGGAGGGGGGATACGCAGTATTTT.

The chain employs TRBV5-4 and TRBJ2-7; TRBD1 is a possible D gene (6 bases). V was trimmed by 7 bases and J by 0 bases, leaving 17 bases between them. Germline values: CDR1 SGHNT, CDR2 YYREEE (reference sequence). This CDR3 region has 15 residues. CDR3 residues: CASHTQGSLSYEQYF. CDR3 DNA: TGTGCCAGCCACACACAGGGCAGCCTCTCCTACGAGCAGTACTTC.

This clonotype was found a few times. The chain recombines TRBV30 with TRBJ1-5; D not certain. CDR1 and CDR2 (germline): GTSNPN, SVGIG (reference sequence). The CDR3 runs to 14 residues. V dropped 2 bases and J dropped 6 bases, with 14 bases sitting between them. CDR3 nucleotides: TGTGCCTGGAGTACCCGCGCGGGGTCTCAGCCCCAGCATTTT. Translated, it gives CAWSTRAGSQPQHF.

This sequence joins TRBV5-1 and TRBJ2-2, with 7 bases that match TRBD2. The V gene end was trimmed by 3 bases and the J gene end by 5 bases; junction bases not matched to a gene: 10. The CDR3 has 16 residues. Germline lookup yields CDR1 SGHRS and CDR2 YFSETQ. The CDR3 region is CASSWGGSSATGELFF. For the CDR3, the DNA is TGCGCCAGCAGCTGGGGGGGGAGTTCGGCGACCGGGGAGCTGTTTTTT.

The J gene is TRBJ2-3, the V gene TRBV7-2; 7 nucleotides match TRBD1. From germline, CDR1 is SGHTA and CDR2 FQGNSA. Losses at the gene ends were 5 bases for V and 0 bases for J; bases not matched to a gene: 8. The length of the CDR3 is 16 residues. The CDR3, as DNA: TGTGCCAGCAGCCCGACGAGGACAGGTAGCACAGATACGCAGTATTTT. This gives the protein CASSPTRTGSTDTQYF.

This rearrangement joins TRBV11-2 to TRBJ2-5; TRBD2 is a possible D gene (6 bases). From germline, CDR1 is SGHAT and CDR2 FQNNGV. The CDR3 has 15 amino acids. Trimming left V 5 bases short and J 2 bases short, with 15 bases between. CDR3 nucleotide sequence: TGTGCCAGCAGCCTCCATGATGGGGGGCAAGAGACCCAGTACTTC. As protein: CASSLHDGGQETQYF.

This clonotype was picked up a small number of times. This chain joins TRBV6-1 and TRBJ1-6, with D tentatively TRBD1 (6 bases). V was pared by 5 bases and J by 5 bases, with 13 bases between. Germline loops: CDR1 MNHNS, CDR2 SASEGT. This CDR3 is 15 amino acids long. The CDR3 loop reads CASSPSGADNSPLHF. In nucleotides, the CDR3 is TGTGCCAGCAGTCCTTCAGGGGCCGATAATTCACCCCTCCACTTT.

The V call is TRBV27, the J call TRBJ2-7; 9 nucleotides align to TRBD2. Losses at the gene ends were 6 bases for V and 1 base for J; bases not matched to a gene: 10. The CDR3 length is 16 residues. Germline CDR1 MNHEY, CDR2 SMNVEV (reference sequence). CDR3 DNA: TGTGCCAGCAGCTCGGACCGACTAGCGGCTTCCTACGAGCAGTACTTC. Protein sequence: CASSSDRLAASYEQYF.

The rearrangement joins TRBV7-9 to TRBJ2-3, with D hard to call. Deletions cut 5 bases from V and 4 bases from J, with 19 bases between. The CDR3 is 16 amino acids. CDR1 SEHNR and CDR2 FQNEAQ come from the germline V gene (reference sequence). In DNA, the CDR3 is TGTGCCAGCAGCCTAGTGACTGAACCCCCTGCAGATACGCAGTATTTT. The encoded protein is CASSLVTEPPADTQYF.

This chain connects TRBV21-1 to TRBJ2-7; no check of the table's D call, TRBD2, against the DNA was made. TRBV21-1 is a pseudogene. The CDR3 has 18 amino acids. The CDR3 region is CASSKRWTSGGTHYEQYF. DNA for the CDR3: TGTGCCAGCAGCAAAAGATGGACTAGCGGGGGGACCCACTACGAGCAGTACTTC.

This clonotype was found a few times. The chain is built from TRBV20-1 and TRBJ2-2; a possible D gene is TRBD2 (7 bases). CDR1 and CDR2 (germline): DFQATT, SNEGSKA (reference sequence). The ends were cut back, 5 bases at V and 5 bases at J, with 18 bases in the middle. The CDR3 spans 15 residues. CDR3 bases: TGCAGTGCTCCAACGGCGGGGGCCCGAACCGGGGAGCTGTTTTTT. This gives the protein CSAPTAGARTGELFF.